This T cell receptor beta chain appears in the sequencing data of a study of OX40 agonist ivuxolimab in advanced cancers. This table comes from immunoSEQ multiplex PCR, and its TCRdb copy is limited to in-frame clones, with some not included. The repertoire holds approximately 60,000 clones, around 87% seen once, with about 5.6% in the top ten. The starting material was CD4+ or CD8+ T cells sorted from blood, obtained in a trial of the OX40 agonist ivuxolimab. The receptor comes from an adult with an advanced solid tumor such as melanoma, head and neck, liver or kidney cancer.

DNA of the CDR3: TGTGCCAGCAGTAAATTTGCTAGCGGGATGAGCTCCTACAATGAGCAGTTCTTC. Residues: CASSKFASGMSSYNEQFF. V usage is TRBV28 and J usage is TRBJ2-1; TRBD2 agrees at 9 bases. The V and J ends lost 5 bases and 0 bases, in that order; junction bases with no gene match: 11. Germline values: CDR1 MDHEN, CDR2 SYDVKM. The CDR3 covers 18 residues.